These T cell receptor beta chains were read from a single sample in a study of T cells in Graves' hyperthyroidism and ophthalmopathy. One entry per CDR3 protein, called by TCRdb with MiXCR from the multiplex PCR reads. The sample has about 250,000 distinct CDR3 sequences, roughly 22% seen once. The sequenced sample consisted of blood. Every receptor here comes from a man between 25 and 39 years old with Graves' ophthalmopathy. CDR3s include the opening cysteine and the closing phenylalanine or tryptophan. D genes are given only for firm matches. Size values are once, few and many counts, or a class for expanded clones, and some rows have none.

clone_size: many
j_call: TRBJ1-1
v_call: TRBV12-3/TRBV12-4
d_call: .
cdr3_aa: CASSFPGALWGEAFF

clone_size: once
j_call: TRBJ1-5
v_call: TRBV27
d_call: .
cdr3_aa: CASSQIGRGWGQPQHF

clone_size: .
j_call: TRBJ2-1
v_call: TRBV7-2
d_call: .
cdr3_aa: CASSAGLYNEQFF

clone_size: few
j_call: TRBJ2-5
v_call: TRBV10-1
d_call: TRBD1
cdr3_aa: CASSSSGQGGQETQYF

clone_size: many
j_call: TRBJ2-1
v_call: TRBV6-1
d_call: TRBD2
cdr3_aa: CASSGLAGNEQFF

clone_size: .
j_call: TRBJ2-1
v_call: TRBV5-5
d_call: .
cdr3_aa: CASSLELQGSGRNEQFF

clone_size: many
j_call: TRBJ1-3
v_call: TRBV30
d_call: .
cdr3_aa: CAWSFDGNTIYF

clone_size: .
j_call: TRBJ1-1
v_call: TRBV7-9
d_call: .
cdr3_aa: CASSLRTNLNTEAFF

clone_size: many
j_call: TRBJ1-1
v_call: TRBV2
d_call: TRBD1
cdr3_aa: CASTHRGGTEAFF

clone_size: many
j_call: TRBJ1-1
v_call: TRBV5-1
d_call: .
cdr3_aa: CASSLDTGYPEAFF

clone_size: .
j_call: TRBJ1-5
v_call: TRBV20-1
d_call: .
cdr3_aa: CSARDPRLFAQPQHF

clone_size: many
j_call: TRBJ2-3
v_call: TRBV11-3
d_call: TRBD1
cdr3_aa: CASSRFQTGLTDTQYF

clone_size: many
j_call: TRBJ2-1
v_call: TRBV3-1
d_call: TRBD2
cdr3_aa: CASSQGTSGRWEQFF

clone_size: many
j_call: TRBJ2-5
v_call: TRBV11-2
d_call: TRBD2
cdr3_aa: CASSLVPSGSQTQYF

clone_size: many
j_call: TRBJ2-7
v_call: TRBV28
d_call: .
cdr3_aa: CASSLQGYEQYF

clone_size: .
j_call: TRBJ2-2
v_call: TRBV7-6
d_call: .
cdr3_aa: CASSETVGGELFF

clone_size: .
j_call: TRBJ2-5
v_call: TRBV3-1
d_call: .
cdr3_aa: CASSQDRAGTTQETQYF

clone_size: .
j_call: TRBJ1-2
v_call: TRBV25-1
d_call: .
cdr3_aa: CASSETHGYTF

clone_size: many
j_call: TRBJ2-3
v_call: TRBV7-2
d_call: .
cdr3_aa: CATTQASSTDTQYF

clone_size: .
j_call: TRBJ2-3
v_call: TRBV5-6
d_call: .
cdr3_aa: CASSFQDTQYF

clone_size: many
j_call: TRBJ1-5
v_call: TRBV4-1
d_call: TRBD1
cdr3_aa: CASKYRDREDQPQHF

clone_size: many
j_call: TRBJ2-7
v_call: TRBV20-1
d_call: TRBD2
cdr3_aa: CSARARLAGGPGYEQYF

clone_size: .
j_call: TRBJ2-3
v_call: TRBV20-1
d_call: TRBD2
cdr3_aa: CSAPLAGSTDTQYF

clone_size: .
j_call: TRBJ2-7
v_call: TRBV6-1
d_call: TRBD2
cdr3_aa: CASRPRASGNHEQYF

clone_size: few
j_call: TRBJ1-3
v_call: TRBV6-1
d_call: .
cdr3_aa: CASGEGLGNTIYF

clone_size: .
j_call: TRBJ2-1
v_call: TRBV19
d_call: TRBD2
cdr3_aa: CASTMGLRSYNEQFF

clone_size: .
j_call: TRBJ2-7
v_call: TRBV7-6
d_call: TRBD1
cdr3_aa: CASSLETGRSYEQYF

clone_size: .
j_call: TRBJ2-1
v_call: TRBV12-3/TRBV12-4
d_call: TRBD2
cdr3_aa: CASRYSSGSRYNEQFF

clone_size: .
j_call: TRBJ1-3
v_call: TRBV7-8
d_call: .
cdr3_aa: CASRDPSGNTIYF

clone_size: once
j_call: TRBJ1-1
v_call: TRBV7-2
d_call: .
cdr3_aa: CASRQGLGENTEAFF

clone_size: many
j_call: TRBJ1-1
v_call: TRBV30
d_call: .
cdr3_aa: CAWRPETAKAEAFF

clone_size: .
j_call: TRBJ2-3
v_call: TRBV29-1
d_call: .
cdr3_aa: CSVERGVGTDTQYF

clone_size: few
j_call: TRBJ1-1
v_call: TRBV30
d_call: TRBD1
cdr3_aa: CAGGQGGTEAFF

clone_size: many
j_call: TRBJ2-5
v_call: TRBV28
d_call: .
cdr3_aa: CASSTAEVQETQYF

clone_size: many
j_call: TRBJ2-7
v_call: TRBV5-8
d_call: .
cdr3_aa: CASSPMTDEQYF

clone_size: many
j_call: TRBJ1-5
v_call: TRBV28
d_call: .
cdr3_aa: CASSFTRPGQPQHF

clone_size: few
j_call: TRBJ2-5
v_call: TRBV2
d_call: .
cdr3_aa: CASSSVTKETQYF

clone_size: few
j_call: TRBJ2-7
v_call: TRBV7-9
d_call: .
cdr3_aa: CASSLVGSGEQYF

clone_size: .
j_call: TRBJ1-2
v_call: TRBV20-1
d_call: .
cdr3_aa: CSARDWTARLYGYTF

clone_size: few
j_call: TRBJ2-5
v_call: TRBV3-1
d_call: TRBD1
cdr3_aa: CASSQEGETGGLETQYF

clone_size: .
j_call: TRBJ2-7
v_call: TRBV10-1
d_call: .
cdr3_aa: CASSDAGGYEQYF

clone_size: few
j_call: TRBJ2-5
v_call: TRBV5-4
d_call: .
cdr3_aa: CASSLKLGTETQYF

clone_size: .
j_call: TRBJ1-1
v_call: TRBV7-9
d_call: TRBD1
cdr3_aa: CASTDSPTGGTEAFF

clone_size: many
j_call: TRBJ2-1
v_call: TRBV11-2
d_call: .
cdr3_aa: CASSPWRVGNNEQFF

clone_size: many
j_call: TRBJ2-5
v_call: TRBV5-1
d_call: .
cdr3_aa: CASSSTSSAETQYF

clone_size: .
j_call: TRBJ1-5
v_call: TRBV6-2/TRBV6-3
d_call: .
cdr3_aa: CASSSRGRGNQPQHF

clone_size: .
j_call: TRBJ1-2
v_call: TRBV12-3/TRBV12-4
d_call: .
cdr3_aa: CASSSWGDYGYTF

clone_size: many
j_call: TRBJ1-2
v_call: TRBV28
d_call: .
cdr3_aa: CASSWGENYGYTF